A single sample gave rise to the 10 T cell receptor beta chains below, sequenced in a study of CXCR3-negative and CXCR3-positive naive CD8 T cells. Preparation of TRB cDNA libraries relied on 5' RACE carrying UMI labels. TCRdb reprocessed the 5' RACE reads; each CDR3 protein has one entry and no DNA is given. This repertoire comprises 84,000 or so distinct CDR3 sequences; its ten largest clones make up about 1.4%. The sequencing sample was made of naive CXCR3- CD8+ T cells from blood. As to subset: CD45RO-CCR7+CD27+CD95- naive CD8+ T cells lacking CXCR3 (TNR3-). The receptors stem from a human donor in good health. Some clones in this sample may be carry-over from other donors' samples.

This rearrangement joins TRBV4-1 to TRBJ2-7. The CDR3 sequence is 13 residues long. In germline, CDR1 is MGHRA, CDR2 YSYEKL. CDR3 in amino acids: CASSTSWGYEQYF.

The chain joins TRBV28 to TRBJ2-1; TCRdb's D gene call, TRBD2, goes unchecked for lack of DNA. Germline CDR1 MDHEN, CDR2 SYDVKM. CDR3 length: 17 amino acids. CDR3: CASSLFLAGVVSGEQFF.

The rearrangement joins TRBV7-9 to TRBJ2-1; no DNA is available, so the TRBD2 call from TCRdb remains unchecked. The CDR3 is made up of 16 amino acids. In germline, CDR1 is SEHNR, CDR2 FQNEAQ (reference sequence). Here the CDR3 reads CASRLRLAGGPGEQFF.

This clonotype is classed as medium-sized by frequency. V and J are TRBV7-7 and TRBJ1-2; the TCRdb D gene call, TRBD1, has no DNA to confirm it. CDR1 and CDR2 from the germline V gene are SSHAT and FNYEAQ (reference sequence). The CDR3 has 15 amino acids. The CDR3 loop reads CASSVPGQGDYGYTF.

The CDR3 loop reads CASRRGQGYFQPQHF. J is TRBJ1-5 and V is TRBV10-1; TCRdb picks TRBD1, but there is no DNA to check that call. Germline V lookup: CDR1 WNHNN, CDR2 SYGVQD (reference sequence). The CDR3 runs to 15 residues.

This chain connects TRBV5-4 to TRBJ2-2; TCRdb's D call of TRBD1 is untestable without DNA. Germline V CDR1 and CDR2: SGHNT, YYREEE (reference sequence). The CDR3 is 17 amino acids. CDR3 protein: CASNTPGLGSNTGELFF.

The rearrangement joins TRBV27 to TRBJ2-7; TCRdb selects TRBD2, and the lack of DNA leaves this call unchecked. Germline-derived CDR1 and CDR2 are MNHEY and SMNVEV (reference sequence). The CDR3 is 13 residues long. This chain's CDR3 is CASSALGVDEQYF.

This chain joins TRBV12-3 or TRBV12-4 and TRBJ2-7; the TCRdb call, TRBD1, lacks DNA for checking. The CDR3 length is 14 residues. CDR3 in amino acids: CASSFGPGGYEQYF.

The V call is TRBV29-1, the J call TRBJ1-6; as DNA is missing, the TRBD1 call by TCRdb cannot be tested. The CDR3 has 17 amino acids. The germline gives CDR1 SQVTM, CDR2 ANQGSEA. CDR3 region: CSVRETSRDRANSPLHF.

The rearrangement links TRBV4-1 to TRBJ2-3; TCRdb's D call, TRBD2, is unchecked because there is no DNA. Germline V gives CDR1 MGHRA, CDR2 YSYEKL. The CDR3 runs 16 residues. The CDR3 protein is CASSHQAGGYTDTQYF.